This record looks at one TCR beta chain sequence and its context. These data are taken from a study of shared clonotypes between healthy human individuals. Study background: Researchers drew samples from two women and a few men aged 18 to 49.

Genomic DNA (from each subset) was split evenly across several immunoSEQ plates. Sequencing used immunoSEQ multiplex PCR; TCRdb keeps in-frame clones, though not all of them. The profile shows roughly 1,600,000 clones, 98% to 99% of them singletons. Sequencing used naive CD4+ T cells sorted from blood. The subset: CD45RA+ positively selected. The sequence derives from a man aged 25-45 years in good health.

The CDR3 nucleotides read TGTGCCAGTAGTACCTCACTAGAATCCTACGAGCAGTACTTC. This translates into CASSTSLESYEQYF. The rearrangement joins TRBV19 to TRBJ2-7; possible D gene TRBD2, 5 bases. Trimming left V 4 bases short and J 1 base short, with 11 bases between. Germline V gene sequence: CDR1 LNHDA, CDR2 SQIVND (reference sequence). The CDR3 runs 14 residues.